Listed here is a single TCR beta chain. Its antigen is not identified. The germline gives CDR1 SGHRS, CDR2 YFSETQ. V was trimmed by 2 bases and J by 6 bases, leaving 17 bases between them. The CDR3 has 16 residues. The healthy adult donors were HIV-negative and reported no recent acute infections or vaccinations. These data are taken from a study of shared clonotypes between healthy human individuals. Findings and limits, study-wide: Larger richness was generally estimated for naive than memory subsets. A reduction in generation probabilities was seen for non-shared clonotypes relative to those shared by all four donors.

Using immunoSEQ multiplex PCR, the repertoire was profiled, and TCRdb retains in-frame clones only, with some absent. The sample shows some 550,000 clones, roughly 97% of them seen only once. The origin of this receptor is a woman in her twenties or thirties in good health. The chain links TRBV5-1 to TRBJ1-4, with a possible D match to TRBD1 (6 bases). Sequencing was performed on naive CD4+ T cells sorted from blood. The subset here: CD45RA+ positively selected. CDR3 amino acids: CASSFDLGASYEKLFF. The CDR3 nucleotides are TGCGCCAGCAGCTTCGACTTGGGGGCGTCCTATGAAAAACTGTTTTTT.